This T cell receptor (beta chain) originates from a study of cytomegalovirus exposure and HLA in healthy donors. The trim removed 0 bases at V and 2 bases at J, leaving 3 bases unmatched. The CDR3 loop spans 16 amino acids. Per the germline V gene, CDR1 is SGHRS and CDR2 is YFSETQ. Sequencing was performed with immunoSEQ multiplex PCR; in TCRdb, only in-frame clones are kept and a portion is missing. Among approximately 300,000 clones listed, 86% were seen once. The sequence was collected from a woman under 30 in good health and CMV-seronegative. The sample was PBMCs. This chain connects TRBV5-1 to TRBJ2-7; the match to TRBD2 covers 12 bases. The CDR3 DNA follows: TGCGCCAGCAGCTTGGGACTAGCGGGAGCAACCTACGAGCAGTACTTC. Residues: CASSLGLAGATYEQYF.